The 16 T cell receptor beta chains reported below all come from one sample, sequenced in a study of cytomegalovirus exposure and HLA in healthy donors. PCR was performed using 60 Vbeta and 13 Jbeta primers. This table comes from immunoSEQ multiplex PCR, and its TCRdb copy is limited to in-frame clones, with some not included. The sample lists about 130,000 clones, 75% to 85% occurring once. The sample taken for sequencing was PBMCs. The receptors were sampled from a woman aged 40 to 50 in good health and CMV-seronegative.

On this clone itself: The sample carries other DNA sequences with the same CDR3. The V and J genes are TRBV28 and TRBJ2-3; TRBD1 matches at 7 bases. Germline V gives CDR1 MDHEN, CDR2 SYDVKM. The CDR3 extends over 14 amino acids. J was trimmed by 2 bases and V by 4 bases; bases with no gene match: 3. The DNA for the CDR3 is TGTGCCAGCAGTTCAGGGGGTTCCACAGATACGCAGTATTTT. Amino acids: CASSSGGSTDTQYF.

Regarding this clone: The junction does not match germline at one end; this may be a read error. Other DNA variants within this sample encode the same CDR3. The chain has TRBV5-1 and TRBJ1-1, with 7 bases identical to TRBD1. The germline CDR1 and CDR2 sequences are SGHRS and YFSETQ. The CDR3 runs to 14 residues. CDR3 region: CASSAKTGNTEAFF. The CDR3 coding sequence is TGCGCCAGCAGCGCGAAGACAGGGAACACTGAAGCCTTCTTT.

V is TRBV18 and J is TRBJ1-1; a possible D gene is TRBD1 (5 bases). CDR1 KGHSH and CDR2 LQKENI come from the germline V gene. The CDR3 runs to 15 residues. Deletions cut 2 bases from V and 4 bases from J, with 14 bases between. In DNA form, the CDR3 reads TGTGCCAGCTCACCAGATCAGGGTGCGAGCACTGAAGCTTTCTTT. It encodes CASSPDQGASTEAFF.

Written as DNA, the CDR3 is TGTGCCAGCAGTTACCCGACCGGACAGGGCATCACTGAAGCTTTCTTT. It codes for CASSYPTGQGITEAFF. The chain uses TRBV6-5 and TRBJ1-1; 8 bases match TRBD1. CDR3 size: 16 residues. Unmatched junction bases numbered 9, after V lost 2 bases and J lost 4 bases. Germline V gene data show CDR1 as MNHEY and CDR2 as SVGAGI.

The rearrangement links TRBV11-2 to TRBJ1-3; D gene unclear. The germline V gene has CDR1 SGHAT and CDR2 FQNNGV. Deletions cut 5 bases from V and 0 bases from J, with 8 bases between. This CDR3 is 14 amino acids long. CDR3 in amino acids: CASSRQFSGNTIYF. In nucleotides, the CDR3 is TGTGCCAGCAGCCGACAATTCTCTGGAAACACCATATATTTT.

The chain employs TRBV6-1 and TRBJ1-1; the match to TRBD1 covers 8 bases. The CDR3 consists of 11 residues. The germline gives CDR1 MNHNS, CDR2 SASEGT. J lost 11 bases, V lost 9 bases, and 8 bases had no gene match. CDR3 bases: TGTGCCAGTCGACAGGGGAGGATTGCTTTCTTT. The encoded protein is CASRQGRIAFF.

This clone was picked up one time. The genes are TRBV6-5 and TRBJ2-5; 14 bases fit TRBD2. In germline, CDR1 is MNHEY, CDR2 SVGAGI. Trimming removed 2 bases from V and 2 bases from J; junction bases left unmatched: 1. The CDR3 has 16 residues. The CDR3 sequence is CASSYGTSGRQETQYF. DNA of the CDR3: TGTGCCAGCAGTTACGGGACTAGCGGGAGACAAGAGACCCAGTACTTC.

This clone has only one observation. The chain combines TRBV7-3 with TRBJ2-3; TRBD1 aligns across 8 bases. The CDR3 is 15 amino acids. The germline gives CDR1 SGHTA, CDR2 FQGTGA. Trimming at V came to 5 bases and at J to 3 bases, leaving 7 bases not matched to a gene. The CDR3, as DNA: TGTGCCAGCAGCCAAACAGGGGGTTGGACAGATACGCAGTATTTT. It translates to CASSQTGGWTDTQYF.

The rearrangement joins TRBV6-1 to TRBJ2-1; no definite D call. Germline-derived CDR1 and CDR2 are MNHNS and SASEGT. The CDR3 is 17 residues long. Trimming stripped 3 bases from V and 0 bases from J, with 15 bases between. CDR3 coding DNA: TGTGCCAGCAGTGACCCCTCGACACCCAACTCCTACAATGAGCAGTTCTTC. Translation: CASSDPSTPNSYNEQFF.

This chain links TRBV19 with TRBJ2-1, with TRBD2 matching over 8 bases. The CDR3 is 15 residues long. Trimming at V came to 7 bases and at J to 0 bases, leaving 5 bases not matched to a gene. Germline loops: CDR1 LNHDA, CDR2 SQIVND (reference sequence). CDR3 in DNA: TGTGCCAGTATTAAGAGCGGGAGCTCCTACAATGAGCAGTTCTTC. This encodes CASIKSGSSYNEQFF.

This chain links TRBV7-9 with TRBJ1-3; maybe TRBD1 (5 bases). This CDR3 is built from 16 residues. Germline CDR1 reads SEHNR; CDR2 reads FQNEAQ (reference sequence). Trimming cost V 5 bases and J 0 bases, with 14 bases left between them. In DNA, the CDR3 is TGTGCCAGCAGCCCTGGGACTCCCGTCTCTGGAAACACCATATATTTT. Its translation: CASSPGTPVSGNTIYF.

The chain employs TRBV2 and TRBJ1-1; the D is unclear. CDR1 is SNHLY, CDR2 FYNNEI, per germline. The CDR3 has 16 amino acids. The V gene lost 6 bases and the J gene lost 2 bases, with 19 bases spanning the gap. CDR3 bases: TGTGCCAGCAGCGCCCGCACTTTACCAGGAAACACTGAAGCTTTCTTT. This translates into CASSARTLPGNTEAFF.

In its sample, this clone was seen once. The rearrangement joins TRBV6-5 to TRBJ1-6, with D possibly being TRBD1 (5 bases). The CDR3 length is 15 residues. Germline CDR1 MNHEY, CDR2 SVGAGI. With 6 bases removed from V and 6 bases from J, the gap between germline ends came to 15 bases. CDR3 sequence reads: CASRGTGRFNSPLHF. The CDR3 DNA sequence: TGTGCCAGCAGGGGGACCGGGAGGTTTAATTCACCCCTCCACTTT.

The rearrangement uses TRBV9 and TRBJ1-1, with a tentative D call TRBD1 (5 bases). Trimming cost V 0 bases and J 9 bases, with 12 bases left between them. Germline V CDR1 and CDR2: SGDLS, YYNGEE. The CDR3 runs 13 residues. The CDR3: CASSVDPGKKAFF. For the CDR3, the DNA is TGTGCCAGCAGCGTAGATCCAGGGAAGAAAGCTTTCTTT. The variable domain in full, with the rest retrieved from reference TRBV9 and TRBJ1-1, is DSGVTQTPKHLITATGQRVTLRCSPRSGDLSVYWYQQSLDQGLQFLIQYYNGEERAKGNILERFSAQQFPDLHSELNLSSLELGDSALYFCASSVDPGKKAFFGQGTRLTVV.

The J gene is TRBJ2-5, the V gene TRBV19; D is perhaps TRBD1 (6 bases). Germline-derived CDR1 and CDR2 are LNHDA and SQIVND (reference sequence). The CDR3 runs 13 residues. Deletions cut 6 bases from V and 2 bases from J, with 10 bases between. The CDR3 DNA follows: TGTGCCAGTAGATACAGGGCTCAAGAGACCCAGTACTTC. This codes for CASRYRAQETQYF.

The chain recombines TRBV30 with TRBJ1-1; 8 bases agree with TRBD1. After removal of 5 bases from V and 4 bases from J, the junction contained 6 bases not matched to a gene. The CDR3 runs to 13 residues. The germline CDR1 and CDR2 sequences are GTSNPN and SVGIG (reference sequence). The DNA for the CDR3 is TGTGCCTGGGGGAAGGACAGGGTCACTGAAGCTTTCTTT. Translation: CAWGKDRVTEAFF.